This T cell receptor (beta chain) was documented in a study of T cell changes during pregnancy in multiple sclerosis. Germline CDR1 SGDLS, CDR2 YYNGEE. CDR3 length: 14 amino acids. The ends were cut back, 4 bases at V and 0 bases at J, with 10 bases in the middle. Measured with immunoSEQ multiplex PCR; TCRdb has only the in-frame clones, and not every one. The sample shows tens of thousands of clones, approximately 92% of them seen only once. This TCR came from a female donor in good health, enrolled as a control in a pregnancy study. The chain is built from TRBV9 and TRBJ1-1; D gene uncertain. The specimen was peripheral blood, collected in the third trimester of pregnancy. The chain's CDR3 is CASSPTLVNTEAFF. The CDR3 coding sequence is TGTGCCAGCAGCCCGACTCTGGTGAACACTGAAGCTTTCTTT.